This T cell receptor beta chain was documented in a study of blood T cell repertoires in COVID-19. The CDR3 is 14 residues long. Germline V lookup: CDR1 SGHAT, CDR2 FQNNGV. V lost 0 bases and J lost 5; bases outside the gene matches: 1. Profiled with immunoSEQ multiplex PCR; TCRdb holds only in-frame clones, not every one. The table has a few hundred thousand clones, around 90% seen once. The sequencing input was peripheral blood. This receptor was identified in a woman aged 55-75 years with COVID-19, enrolled during active disease. The V and J genes are TRBV11-2 and TRBJ1-1; 9 bases match TRBD1. In DNA, the CDR3 is TGTGCCAGCAGCTTAGACGGGACAGGGACTGAAGCTTTCTTT. This gives the protein CASSLDGTGTEAFF.